Listed below are T cell receptor beta chains from one sample, sequenced in a study of T cell repertoires in cytomegalovirus infection. MiXCR, run by TCRdb on the reads, gives a single entry per CDR3 protein. Of about 400,000 distinct CDR3 sequences listed, approximately 18% are singletons. Input material: PBMCs. These receptors all come from a human donor in good health (CMV status not recorded). Some clones in this sample may be carry-over from other donors' samples. Both conserved end residues are part of each CDR3. D genes are given only for firm matches. Rows may omit the clone size; those that give it use once, few, many or a size class.

few	TRBD1	TRBV5-1	TRBJ2-7	TGCGCCAGCAGCACGGGACAGTATCCCCACGAGCAGTACTTC	CASSTGQYPHEQYF
few	.	TRBV27	TRBJ2-3	TGTGCCAGAGGACAGCCGTATCTCACAGATACGCAGTATTTT	CARGQPYLTDTQYF
.	.	TRBV12-3/TRBV12-4	TRBJ2-3	TGTGCCAGCACCCCGGACAGTAGCACAGATACGCAGTATTTT	CASTPDSSTDTQYF
many	.	TRBV7-2	TRBJ2-7	TGTGCCAGCAGACCAAGACAGGCCTCCTACGAGCAGTACTTC	CASRPRQASYEQYF
.	.	TRBV28	TRBJ2-7	TGTGCCAGCAGTCTCCCGGGTGGCGCCTACGAGCAGTACTTC	CASSLPGGAYEQYF
.	.	TRBV6-1	TRBJ1-5	TGTGCCACCAAACAGGAGGGGAATAGCAATCAGCCCCAGCATTTT	CATKQEGNSNQPQHF
few	TRBD1	TRBV2	TRBJ1-4	TGTGCCAGCAGGACAGGGACGGAAAAACTGTTTTTT	CASRTGTEKLFF
.	TRBD1	TRBV4-1	TRBJ2-7	TGCGCCAGCAGCCAAGAAGCAGGGGGCGAGCAGTACTTC	CASSQEAGGEQYF
.	TRBD1	TRBV27	TRBJ1-6	TGTGCCAGCAGTTGGGACAGGGGTGGGTCACCCCTCCACTTT	CASSWDRGGSPLHF
.	TRBD2	TRBV12-3/TRBV12-4	TRBJ2-1	TGTGCCAGCAGTCAGCGGGAAGACAATGAGCAGTTCTTC	CASSQREDNEQFF
few	TRBD1	TRBV2	TRBJ2-7	TGTGCCAGCAGTACAGGACAGGGGGCCAGAGGTTACGAGCAGTACTTC	CASSTGQGARGYEQYF
many	.	TRBV7-2	TRBJ1-3	TGTGCCAGCAGCTTAGTTCCACACTCTGGAAACACCATATATTTT	CASSLVPHSGNTIYF
few	.	TRBV5-1	TRBJ2-5	TGCGCCAGCAGCTCCTTGACTAGTCCTCAAGAGACCCAGTACTTC	CASSSLTSPQETQYF
.	.	TRBV11-2	TRBJ2-1	TGTGCCAGCAGCTTTGGGGCGGTCCGACTGGTGGGTGAGCAGTTCTTC	CASSFGAVRLVGEQFF
few	TRBD1	TRBV7-2	TRBJ2-1	TGTGCCAGCAGCCGGGACAGGGGAAACAATGAGCAGTTCTTC	CASSRDRGNNEQFF
.	.	TRBV19	TRBJ1-1	TGTGCCAGTAGTATGGGCAAGGTAGGGGTCACTGAAGCTTTCTTT	CASSMGKVGVTEAFF
.	.	TRBV5-4	TRBJ2-1	TGTGCCAGCAGCTTGGGCCCCGGCAGGAGCCTCCGCAATGAGCAGTTCTTC	CASSLGPGRSLRNEQFF
few	TRBD2	TRBV10-3	TRBJ2-7	TGTGCCATCAGGGGCGGTAGCGGGCTCTCCTACGAGCAGTACTTC	CAIRGGSGLSYEQYF
few	.	TRBV18	TRBJ2-7	TGTGCCAGCTCAACCCCAACCCCACGTTTAGAGCAGTACTTC	CASSTPTPRLEQYF
.	TRBD1	TRBV27	TRBJ1-2	TGTGCCAGCAGTGACACAGGGGGCGGCTATGGCTACACCTTC	CASSDTGGGYGYTF
many	.	TRBV7-2	TRBJ2-4	TGTGCCAGCAGCCCGAAGGGGGGCTCTCTAGCCAAAAACATTCAGTACTTC	CASSPKGGSLAKNIQYF
many	.	TRBV11-3	TRBJ1-1	TGTGCCAGCAGCTTAGTTGGAGGCACTGAAGCTTTCTTT	CASSLVGGTEAFF
few	TRBD2	TRBV6-2/TRBV6-3	TRBJ2-7	TGTGCCAGCTCTTTCGGGACTACCGCCTACGAGCAGTACTTC	CASSFGTTAYEQYF
many	.	TRBV6-1	TRBJ1-3	TGTGCCAGCAGAAGCGGGGCATCTGGAAACACCATATATTTT	CASRSGASGNTIYF
few	.	TRBV7-2	TRBJ2-7	TGTGCCAGCATTCCCACAATGGGGTCCTACGAGCAGTACTTC	CASIPTMGSYEQYF
.	TRBD1	TRBV27	TRBJ1-3	TGTGCCAGCAGTTGGAGGGGGCGTGGAAACACCATATATTTT	CASSWRGRGNTIYF
few	.	TRBV29-1	TRBJ2-7	TGCAGCGTTGGGAGGGACGAGCCCCCCTACGAGCAGTACTTC	CSVGRDEPPYEQYF
many	.	TRBV12-3/TRBV12-4	TRBJ2-3	TGTGCCAGCAGTTTCCCAGCTCCAGATACGCAGTATTTT	CASSFPAPDTQYF
.	TRBD1	TRBV7-2	TRBJ2-6	TGTGCCAGCAGCCTGTCCGGGACAGGGGCGGCTGGGGCCAACGTCCTGACTTTC	CASSLSGTGAAGANVLTF
few	.	TRBV6-2/TRBV6-3	TRBJ2-2	TGTGCCAGCAGTTACTGGGTGATGAACACCGGGGAGCTGTTTTTT	CASSYWVMNTGELFF
.	TRBD2	TRBV20-1	TRBJ2-7	TGCAGTGCTAGAGATCGGACTAGCGGGAGGATCAGCTACGAGCAGTACTTC	CSARDRTSGRISYEQYF
few	TRBD1	TRBV2	TRBJ2-6	TGTGCCAGCAGCGACAGGGAACCCTCTGGGGCCAACGTCCTGACTTTC	CASSDREPSGANVLTF
many	.	TRBV11-2	TRBJ1-6	TGTGCCAGCAGCAGGGGTCAGGCCTATATCGGTTCACCCCTCCACTTT	CASSRGQAYIGSPLHF
few	.	TRBV27	TRBJ2-1	TGTGCCAGCAGACGGGACATTTACAATGAGCAGTTCTTC	CASRRDIYNEQFF
few	TRBD2	TRBV10-3	TRBJ2-1	TGTGCCATGGGGACTAGCTCTGGTGAGCAGTTCTTC	CAMGTSSGEQFF
few	.	TRBV19	TRBJ2-7	TGTGCCAGTAGTCCCCAAGTCGGTTTCAACTACGAGCAGTACTTC	CASSPQVGFNYEQYF
many	TRBD1	TRBV7-2	TRBJ2-3	TGTGCCAGCAGCTCTCCGGGACAGGGAGCCTCTAGCACAGATACGCAGTATTTT	CASSSPGQGASSTDTQYF
.	TRBD1	TRBV10-3	TRBJ1-5	TGTGCCATCAGTGAGTCGGGACAGGGGGCAACTGGCAATCAGCCCCAGCATTTT	CAISESGQGATGNQPQHF
.	.	TRBV6-1	TRBJ1-2	TGTGCCAGCACCTCACAAGTTTCCTATGGCTACACCTTC	CASTSQVSYGYTF
few	.	TRBV4-3	TRBJ1-5	TGCGCCAGCAGCCAGGGACGGGCCAATCAGCCCCAGCATTTT	CASSQGRANQPQHF
.	.	TRBV5-1	TRBJ2-1	TGCGCCAGCAGCCAACGTGGAGGATACAATGAGCAGTTCTTC	CASSQRGGYNEQFF
few	TRBD1	TRBV5-6	TRBJ2-7	TGTGCCAGCAGCCCACCGGGACAGGCCATCCGGCAGTACTTC	CASSPPGQAIRQYF
few	.	TRBV7-9	TRBJ2-7	TGTGCCAGCAGCGCCTCCGGGGCTAGGGGATCCTACGAGCAGTACTTC	CASSASGARGSYEQYF
many	.	TRBV20-1	TRBJ2-5	TGCAGTGCTACCCGCCCCCCGCAAGAGACCCAGTACTTC	CSATRPPQETQYF
few	.	TRBV19	TRBJ1-2	TGTGCCAGTACCCACAGGGACTACTATGGCTACACCTTC	CASTHRDYYGYTF
many	.	TRBV7-2	TRBJ2-5	TGTGCCAGCAGCTTGTGGGACTCTCAAGAGACCCAGTACTTC	CASSLWDSQETQYF